This T cell receptor beta chain derives from a study of T cell clones after liver transplantation. About the study: In this trial, immunosuppression withdrawal was attempted within 2 years of liver transplant.

Looked up from germline, CDR1 is LNHDA and CDR2 is SQIVND (reference sequence). The CDR3 length is 13 residues. V dropped 5 bases and J dropped 4 bases, with 12 bases sitting between them. The data were produced by immunoSEQ multiplex PCR, yet TCRdb's version contains in-frame clones alone and is incomplete. The repertoire has 68,000 or so clones, around 80% of them found once; the top ten carry approximately 0.55%. The receptor was derived from a human donor who received a liver transplant. The material sequenced was CD4+ T cells from blood, taken before liver transplant. The chain couples TRBV19 to TRBJ2-7; D possibly corresponds to TRBD2 (5 bases). The CDR3 reads CASSVRVRYEQYF. The CDR3 DNA reads TGTGCCAGTAGTGTGCGGGTTCGATACGAGCAGTACTTC.